This T cell receptor (beta chain) was captured in a study of control samples from healthy donors and cancer patients. Assay: immunoSEQ multiplex PCR; the TCRdb copy retains only in-frame clones and omits some. The repertoire includes roughly 43,000 clones, 90% to 95% of them detected once, and more than 20% sits in the top ten. This clone has only one observation. Input material: blood. This TCR came from a man in his 60s in good health.

Written as DNA, the CDR3 is TGTGCCAGCAGTCCTTCCCGACTAGCGGGAGGCTCCTACGAGCAGTACTTC. This codes for CASSPSRLAGGSYEQYF. This chain connects TRBV27 to TRBJ2-7, with 13 nucleotides matching TRBD2. The trim removed 5 bases at V and 0 bases at J, leaving 7 bases unmatched. Germline V gene sequence: CDR1 MNHEY, CDR2 SMNVEV (reference sequence). The CDR3 has 17 amino acids.